This T cell receptor (beta chain) was obtained from a study of blood T cell repertoires in COVID-19. Study-level background: Samples of COVID-19 (acute and convalescent) were obtained from the United States, Italy and Spain.

Germline V gene sequence: CDR1 KGHSH, CDR2 LQKENI. Trimming took 2 bases from V and 4 from J, leaving 8 bases between them. The CDR3 length is 13 residues. Participants spanned ages about 18 to 95 years and resided in roughly 22 US areas. Original processing methods: Reference gene primer amplification yielded estimated nucleated cell counts. The data were produced by immunoSEQ multiplex PCR, yet TCRdb's version contains in-frame clones alone and is incomplete. That table supplies the V and J calls and clone size; D and trimming were determined from the DNA. The sample carries about 360,000 clones, roughly 87% recorded once.

Sequencing was carried out using PBMCs or T cells enriched from blood (not recorded which). The V gene is TRBV18, the J gene TRBJ1-2; possibly TRBD1 for D (6 bases). The TCR was taken from a woman in her 40s with acute COVID-19. For the CDR3, the DNA is TGTGCCAGCTCACCAGACAGGACCTATGGCTACACCTTC. It yields the protein CASSPDRTYGYTF.